These T cell receptor beta chains were read from a single sample in a study of memory CD4+ T cells and cytomegalovirus serostatus. The method was immunoSEQ multiplex PCR; TCRdb's version includes in-frame clones alone and lacks a portion of them. The sample consists of 65,000 to 95,000 clones, roughly 80% of them appearing once. The sample comprised memory CD4+ T cells from blood. The receptors here all came from an adult in good health and CMV-seronegative. CDR3s include the opening cysteine and the closing phenylalanine or tryptophan. Each record gives: V gene, J gene, D gene, clone size, CDR3 DNA, CDR3 protein. D genes are given only for firm matches. Only some rows state a clone size, as once, few, many or a class for expanded clones.

TRBV18	TRBJ1-1	NA	NA	TGTGCCAGCTCACCAGGGGATACGAACACTGAAGCTTTCTTT	CASSPGDTNTEAFF
TRBV19	TRBJ2-1	TRBD1	NA	TGTGCCAGTAAAAGCATACAGGGGCGGGATGAGCAGTTCTTC	CASKSIQGRDEQFF
TRBV30	TRBJ1-1	TRBD1	NA	TGTGCCTGGAGTGTATATGGACAGGGAGTGACTGAAGCTTTCTTT	CAWSVYGQGVTEAFF
TRBV7-2	TRBJ1-1	NA	once	TGTGCCAGCAGCAATGGACTAGGCAGCAACACTGAAGCTTTCTTT	CASSNGLGSNTEAFF
TRBV27	TRBJ1-6	NA	NA	TGTGCCAGCACCACCGGGACATCGTTCTCACCCCTCCACTTT	CASTTGTSFSPLHF
TRBV11-1	TRBJ2-7	TRBD1	NA	TGTGCCAGCAGCTTATCCCGGGACAGCGAGCAGTACTTC	CASSLSRDSEQYF
TRBV5-1	TRBJ2-7	NA	NA	TGCGCCAGCAGCTTTCAGGAGAGTAGCGGAACCTACGAGCAGTACTTC	CASSFQESSGTYEQYF
TRBV2	TRBJ1-2	NA	NA	TGTGCCAGCAGGCTGGGGGAGGGTGATTTCGGCTATGGCTACACCTTC	CASRLGEGDFGYGYTF
TRBV5-1	TRBJ2-5	TRBD2	NA	TGCGCCAGCAGCGCCGCCGGGACTAGCGGGGGGGAGACCCAGTACTTC	CASSAAGTSGGETQYF
TRBV28	TRBJ2-7	NA	NA	TGTGCCAGCAGTTTAGGGATCTACGAGCAGTACTTC	CASSLGIYEQYF
TRBV16	TRBJ1-2	TRBD1	NA	TGTGCCAGCAGCCCCACGGGACAGGGGTATGGCTACACCTTC	CASSPTGQGYGYTF
TRBV18	TRBJ2-2	NA	NA	TGTGCCAGCTCACTCACCGGGGAGCTGTTTTTT	CASSLTGELFF
TRBV4-1	TRBJ1-2	TRBD1	NA	TGCGCCAGCAGCCAACCGGACAGGGGGGAGAACTATGGCTACACCTTC	CASSQPDRGENYGYTF
TRBV28	TRBJ1-3	TRBD1	NA	TGTGCCAGCACTCGGACAGGACTCTCTGGAAACACCATATATTTT	CASTRTGLSGNTIYF
TRBV6-6	TRBJ2-1	NA	NA	TGTGCCAGCAGTTACTCGGGGCAGGGTCACAATGAGCAGTTCTTC	CASSYSGQGHNEQFF
TRBV18	TRBJ1-1	TRBD1	few	TGTGCCAGCTCACCACAGGGACAGGGGGGAACTGAAGCTTTCTTT	CASSPQGQGGTEAFF
TRBV7-7	TRBJ1-5	NA	medium-sized	TGTGCTAGCAGCTTAGCAGGATGCTATAGCAATCAGCCCCAGCATTTT	CASSLAGCYSNQPQHF
TRBV29-1	TRBJ1-2	NA	NA	TGCAGCGTTAGCCCTCATCTCAGGGTTGGGGAAGGCTACACCTTC	CSVSPHLRVGEGYTF
TRBV2	TRBJ1-1	TRBD1	NA	TGTGCCAGCAGTGGTCTTACAGGGGGGACTGAAGCTTTCTTT	CASSGLTGGTEAFF
TRBV19	TRBJ1-4	NA	few	TGTGCCAGTAGCTCGCCGGGGACCCCCACAACTAATGAAAAACTGTTTTTT	CASSSPGTPTTNEKLFF
TRBV19	TRBJ2-1	TRBD1	NA	TGTGCCAGTAGGACCACAGGGGTCGGGTTTTCCTACAATGAGCAGTTCTTC	CASRTTGVGFSYNEQFF
TRBV4-2	TRBJ2-5	TRBD2	NA	TGTGCCAGCAGCCAAGACGGGGGACTAAGAGAGACCCAGTACTTC	CASSQDGGLRETQYF
TRBV19	TRBJ1-2	TRBD1	NA	TGTGCCAGTAGTGACCACTCAGGGGGCCCCTATGGCTACACCTTC	CASSDHSGGPYGYTF
TRBV27	TRBJ2-7	NA	NA	TGTGCCAGCAGCGCAGTAGGGGGGTATCGTGCCGAGCAGTACTTC	CASSAVGGYRAEQYF
TRBV5-1	TRBJ1-1	NA	NA	TGCGCCAGCAGCGCGGGCCTAACCCTCGAAGCTTTCTTT	CASSAGLTLEAFF
TRBV19	TRBJ1-2	TRBD1	once	TGTGCCAGTAGGGGACAGGTTAACTATGGCTACACCTTC	CASRGQVNYGYTF
TRBV30	TRBJ2-7	NA	NA	TGTGCCTGGAGTGACACAGCCTACGAGCAGTACTTC	CAWSDTAYEQYF
TRBV2	TRBJ1-5	NA	NA	TGTGCCAGCAGTGATAGAGGGAATCAGCCCCAGCATTTT	CASSDRGNQPQHF
TRBV5-6	TRBJ1-6	NA	once	TGTGCCAGCAGCTCCAGGGCCAGACCCCTCCACTTT	CASSSRARPLHF
TRBV5-4	TRBJ1-1	TRBD1	NA	TGTGCCAGCAGCGTCGGACAGGGTGCGGGCACTGAAGCTTTCTTT	CASSVGQGAGTEAFF
TRBV11-2	TRBJ1-3	NA	NA	TGTGCCAGCAGCTGGGGCAGGGGTCACTCTGGAAACACCATATATTTT	CASSWGRGHSGNTIYF
TRBV7-6	TRBJ1-6	TRBD1	NA	TGTGCCAGCAGCCTAGGGACAGATAATTCACCCCTCCACTTT	CASSLGTDNSPLHF
TRBV28	TRBJ1-2	NA	NA	TGTGCCAGCAGGTTCGCCGCTAGGGGCTACACCTTC	CASRFAARGYTF
TRBV7-9	TRBJ1-3	NA	NA	TGTGCCAGCAGCCCTCCGAGCGGTCGAAACACCATATATTTT	CASSPPSGRNTIYF
TRBV11-1	TRBJ2-1	NA	once	TGTGCCACCAACGACCTTGGGGCAGGTAGAAATGAGCAGTTCTTC	CATNDLGAGRNEQFF